This is a list of T cell receptor beta chains from one sample in a study of tumor and adjacent non-tumor tissue in lung cancer. TCRdb itself ran the multiplex PCR reads through MiXCR, one entry per CDR3 protein. The table lists about 67,000 distinct CDR3 sequences, roughly 77% of them singletons. Input material: distant non-tumor lung tissue. These receptors all stem from a man in his sixties with non-small cell lung cancer. Both conserved end residues are part of each CDR3. A D gene is named only where the DNA matches it firmly. Size is omitted from some rows. Given values are once, few, many or a class for expanded clones.

v_call	clone_size	d_call	j_call	cdr3_nt	cdr3_aa
TRBV4-2	-	-	TRBJ2-7	TGTGACAGCAGCCCGACAGGTGGTAGGGACGAGCAGTACTTT	CDSSPTGGRDEQYF
TRBV4-2	-	TRBD2	TRBJ2-7	TGTGCCATCAGCTGGAGCGAGACTAGCGGCTCCTACGAGCAATACTTC	CAISWSETSGSYEQYF
TRBV5-1	-	-	TRBJ2-2	TGCGTCAGCAGCTTGGGGCAGAACACCGGGGAGCTGTTTTTT	CVSSLGQNTGELFF
TRBV12-3/TRBV12-4	once	-	TRBJ2-1	TGTGCCGGCAGTTTCACTCAGTGGGACCACAATGAGAAGTTCTTC	CAGSFTQWDHNEKFF
TRBV4-1	-	TRBD1	TRBJ2-7	TGCGCCAGCAGCCAAGGACAGGGTAGCTACGAGCGATACTTC	CASSQGQGSYERYF
TRBV12-3/TRBV12-4	-	TRBD1	TRBJ1-5	TGTGCTAGCAGTCCCGGGACAGGGGAAGGTAATCAGCCCCAGCAGTTT	CASSPGTGEGNQPQQF
TRBV7-9	-	-	TRBJ2-5	TGTGCCAGCAGCACGAGTCGGGGAGAGACCCAGCACTTC	CASSTSRGETQHF
TRBV6-6	-	TRBD2	TRBJ2-7	TGTGTCAGCAGTCCAGGGGTTAGGGTAGCGGGAAGGAACGAGCAGTGCTTC	CVSSPGVRVAGRNEQCF
TRBV16	-	-	TRBJ1-5	TGTGCCAGCAGCCAATTCGACGCCTTAAATCAGCCTCAACATTTT	CASSQFDALNQPQHF
TRBV5-5	-	-	TRBJ2-3	TGCGCCAGCAGCCGGTGGGGAGAGCGGCCAGATACGTACTATTTT	CASSRWGERPDTYYF
TRBV6-1	few	-	TRBJ1-1	TGTGCCAGCACTAGACATGGTTGGACTGAAACTTTCTTT	CASTRHGWTETFF
TRBV7-9	-	TRBD2	TRBJ2-1	TGTGCCAGCGGGGATAGCGGGCACAAAGAGCAGTTCTTC	CASGDSGHKEQFF
TRBV29-1	-	-	TRBJ2-1	TGCAGCCTGGACACTTGCAATGAGCAGTTCTTC	CSLDTCNEQFF
TRBV29-1	-	-	TRBJ1-1	TGCAGCGTGGAAGGAATGGGGAACACTGAAGCTTTCTTT	CSVEGMGNTEAFF
TRBV6-5	-	-	TRBJ1-2	TGTACTAGCAGGGACGAAGGGGGAGCGGGCGGCTACATCTTC	CTSRDEGGAGGYIF
TRBV6-1	-	-	TRBJ1-1	TGTGTCAGCGACTGGAACACTAAAGCTTTCTTT	CVSDWNTKAFF
TRBV20-1	many	-	TRBJ2-1	TGCAGTGCTATCCCCGAGAATGAGCAGTTCTTC	CSAIPENEQFF